The 29 T cell receptor beta chains below were found in one sample sequenced in a study of T cell responses to AZD1222 COVID-19 vaccine. Some clones are missing from TCRdb's copy, which holds only in-frame ones; the method was immunoSEQ multiplex PCR. This table has 65,000 to 90,000 clones, about 90% appearing once. Sequences were derived from peripheral blood, sampled on day 0 of AZD1222 vaccination. These receptors all stem from an adult in good health.

The rearrangement joins TRBV29-1 to TRBJ1-5; D may be TRBD1 (5 bases). Germline assignment: CDR1 SQVTM and CDR2 ANQGSEA. This CDR3 has 12 residues. The V and J ends lost 7 bases and 4 bases respectively, with 11 bases between them. DNA of the CDR3: TGCAGCGCCGGGACCCGGAATCAGCCCCAGCATTTT. Encoded protein: CSAGTRNQPQHF.

The chain recombines TRBV7-9 with TRBJ2-3, with D possibly being TRBD2 (7 bases). The germline CDR1 and CDR2 sequences are SEHNR and FQNEAQ (reference sequence). The CDR3 consists of 16 residues. Trimming removed 2 bases from V and 4 bases from J, with 16 bases in between. The CDR3 reads CASSLRGGATADTQYF. The CDR3 bases are TGTGCCAGCAGCTTACGTGGGGGGGCGACCGCAGATACGCAGTATTTT.

This clone was picked up one time. The rearrangement joins TRBV5-1 to TRBJ2-3; 8 bases fit TRBD2. Trimming cost V 4 bases and J 4 bases; bases outside gene matches: 5. The CDR3 is 14 residues long. Germline V gives CDR1 SGHRS, CDR2 YFSETQ. CDR3 nucleotide sequence: TGCGCCAGCAGCCCCGGGGGGGGCGCAGATACGCAGTATTTT. Encoded protein: CASSPGGGADTQYF.

V is TRBV6-5 and J is TRBJ1-1, with D unresolved. V was pared by 7 bases and J by 1 base, with 16 bases between. The CDR3 totals 15 residues. Germline V lookup: CDR1 MNHEY, CDR2 SVGAGI. The CDR3 spells CASNPRPLGNTEAFF. CDR3 coding DNA: TGTGCCAGCAACCCGCGTCCCCTGGGGAACACTGAAGCTTTCTTT.

The rearrangement uses TRBV27 and TRBJ1-1; weak D call: TRBD1 (6 bases). This CDR3 spans 14 amino acids. Germline lookup yields CDR1 MNHEY and CDR2 SMNVEV (reference sequence). V gave up 5 bases and J gave up 4 bases, with 14 bases separating them. CDR3 in amino acids: CASSVQGWSTEAFF. CDR3 in DNA: TGTGCCAGCAGTGTACAGGGCTGGAGCACTGAAGCTTTCTTT.

The DNA for the CDR3 is TGTGCCATCAGTGAGTCGGACAAAGAGACCCAGTACTTC. This sequence encodes CAISESDKETQYF. J is TRBJ2-5 and V is TRBV10-3; D might be TRBD1 (5 bases). The germline gives CDR1 ENHRY, CDR2 SYGVKD. V lost 0 bases and J 3 bases, leaving 5 bases between the germline ends. This CDR3 spans 13 amino acids.

J is TRBJ1-1 and V is TRBV28; the D gene is possibly TRBD1 (5 bases). The length of the CDR3 is 15 residues. V shed 7 bases and J shed 1 base, with 16 bases lying between them. CDR1 is MDHEN, CDR2 SYDVKM, per germline. The CDR3 DNA reads as TGTGCCAGCACTATGAGGGGTCTGTCGAACACTGAAGCTTTCTTT. Translation gives CASTMRGLSNTEAFF.

The chain employs TRBV19 and TRBJ1-4; D is uncertain. The CDR3 sequence is 14 residues long. Germline V gives CDR1 LNHDA, CDR2 SQIVND (reference sequence). The V end lost 4 bases, the J end lost 2 bases, and 8 bases lay between the germline ends. CDR3: CASSNWATNEKLFF. The CDR3 nucleotides are TGTGCCAGTAGTAACTGGGCGACTAATGAAAAACTGTTTTTT.

The chain links TRBV18 to TRBJ1-1, with 9 bases matching TRBD1. The V segment lost 6 bases and the J segment 5 bases; nucleotides outside the gene matches: 10. Germline lookup yields CDR1 KGHSH and CDR2 LQKENI. The CDR3 contains 15 residues. This CDR3 is CASSVQDRGGTEAFF. CDR3 nucleotides: TGTGCCAGCTCCGTGCAGGACAGGGGCGGTACTGAAGCTTTCTTT.

A word on this clone: The DNA is left out, because the CDR3 cannot be placed on it with certainty; the CDR3 is given as TCRdb lists it. The chain employs TRBV19 and TRBJ1-6. The V gene's germline CDR1 is LNHDA and CDR2 SQIVND (reference sequence). The CDR3 contains 16 residues when both ends are counted. This CDR3 reads CASTPSDSAPGSPLHF.

The chain recombines TRBV6-5 with TRBJ1-5; D gene uncertain. The germline V gene has CDR1 MNHEY and CDR2 SVGAGI. This CDR3 spans 14 amino acids. Trimming took off 8 bases at V and 5 bases at J, with 16 bases between the two ends. In nucleotides, the CDR3 is TGTGCCAGCTTCCATGGTGGTGGGGATCAGCCCCAGCATTTT. Protein sequence: CASFHGGGDQPQHF.

The chain uses TRBV6-2 or TRBV6-3 and TRBJ2-7; D unresolved. CDR3 length: 15 residues. Germline CDR1 reads MNHEY; CDR2 reads SVGEGT. V gave up 2 bases and J gave up 8 bases, with 19 bases separating them. The chain's CDR3 is CASSYPPPSVSKQYF. In nucleotides, the CDR3 is TGTGCCAGCAGTTACCCCCCGCCCTCTGTAAGCAAGCAGTACTTC.

CDR3 amino acids: CASSIDAGPDYGYTF. Written as DNA, the CDR3 is TGTGCCAGTAGTATAGATGCGGGCCCTGACTATGGCTACACCTTC. The J gene is TRBJ1-2, the V gene TRBV19; no clear D gene. The CDR3 contains 15 residues. V gave up 0 bases and J gave up 3 bases, with 11 bases separating them. Per germline, CDR1 LNHDA and CDR2 SQIVND (reference sequence).

V gene TRBV6-5 combines with J gene TRBJ1-5; D not resolved. Trimming removed 5 bases at V and 9 bases at J, with 11 bases between. The CDR3 runs to 12 residues. Germline V gives CDR1 MNHEY, CDR2 SVGAGI. The CDR3 region has the DNA TGTGCCAGCAGTCCAGGTTTGGGGCCCCAGCATTTT. Protein product: CASSPGLGPQHF.

V usage is TRBV5-1 and J usage is TRBJ2-1; the match to TRBD2 covers 10 bases. This CDR3 contains 14 residues. Germline CDR1 is SGHRS and CDR2 is YFSETQ. The trim removed 6 bases at V and 5 bases at J, leaving 5 bases unmatched. The CDR3: CASTQRGGNNEQFF. The CDR3 region has the DNA TGCGCCAGCACCCAGCGGGGGGGGAACAATGAGCAGTTCTTC.

The chain links TRBV7-2 to TRBJ1-5, with TRBD1 identical over 9 bases. Germline trimming cut 4 bases from V and 5 bases from J; bases unmatched to any gene: 3. The CDR3 is 14 amino acids. The germline CDR1 and CDR2 sequences are SGHTA and FQGNSA. The CDR3 DNA sequence: TGTGCCAGCAGCTCCGGACAGGGGCATCAGCCCCAGCATTTT. Translation: CASSSGQGHQPQHF.

The table lists this clone with a count of one. The CDR3 nucleotides read TGTGCCAGCAGAGTTAGTTATAACAGGGGATTAAACTACGAGCAGTACTTC. Its protein product is CASRVSYNRGLNYEQYF. This rearrangement joins TRBV5-8 to TRBJ2-7; 7 positions agree with TRBD1. CDR1 is SGHTS and CDR2 is YDEGEE in the germline V gene. The CDR3 contains 17 residues. The ends lost 5 bases at V and 3 bases at J; junction bases unmatched: 17.

The chain has TRBV3-1 (or the pseudogene TRBV3-2) and TRBJ1-2; D call uncertain. CDR3 length equals 13 residues. Per the germline V gene, CDR1 is LGHDT and CDR2 is YNNKEL (reference sequence). V dropped 4 bases and J dropped 1 base, with 7 bases sitting between them. The CDR3 is CASSRSLNYGYTF. The CDR3 coding sequence is TGTGCCAGCAGCCGAAGCCTTAACTATGGCTACACCTTC.

The chain is built from TRBV7-9 and TRBJ1-1; no definite D call. Germline V lookup: CDR1 SEHNR, CDR2 FQNEAQ (reference sequence). Trimming took 7 bases from V and 1 from J, leaving 10 bases between them. The CDR3 length is 13 residues. The chain's CDR3 is CASTLGKNTEAFF. The CDR3 DNA sequence: TGTGCCAGCACATTAGGGAAGAACACTGAAGCTTTCTTT.

The chain joins TRBV4-1 to TRBJ1-5, with TRBD1 matching 9 bases. V gave up 0 bases and J gave up 4 bases; unmatched junction bases: 10. The V gene's germline CDR1 is MGHRA and CDR2 YSYEKL. This CDR3 has 18 residues. This chain's CDR3 is CASSQDSGQGRGNQPQHF. As DNA, the CDR3 is TGCGCCAGCAGCCAAGATTCGGGACAGGGAAGGGGTAATCAGCCCCAGCATTTT.

This chain links TRBV29-1 with TRBJ2-7; 12 bases match TRBD2. This CDR3 has 13 residues. Germline CDR1 reads SQVTM; CDR2 reads ANQGSEA. J lost 3 bases, V lost 7 bases, and 4 bases had no gene match. The CDR3 protein is CSARTSGIYEQYF. The CDR3 DNA reads as TGCAGCGCCAGGACTAGCGGGATCTACGAGCAGTACTTC.

The V and J genes are TRBV6-5 and TRBJ2-7; 9 nucleotides line up with TRBD1. Trimming removed 8 bases from V and 2 bases from J; junction bases left unmatched: 1. The CDR3 length is 12 residues. Germline CDR1 reads MNHEY; CDR2 reads SVGAGI. The CDR3 DNA sequence: TGTGCCAGCCGACAGGGGGCCTACGAGCAGTACTTC. Protein: CASRQGAYEQYF.

In DNA form, the CDR3 reads TGTGCCAGCAGACCCGACAGATTCACTGAAGCTTTCTTT. Translation gives CASRPDRFTEAFF. V and J are TRBV27 and TRBJ1-1; possible D gene TRBD1, 5 bases. Germline CDR1 and CDR2: MNHEY and SMNVEV (reference sequence). Trimming removed 6 bases from V and 4 bases from J, with 12 bases in between. This CDR3 comprises 13 residues.

The V and J genes are TRBV2 and TRBJ1-4; D gene unclear. Germline loops: CDR1 SNHLY, CDR2 FYNNEI. The CDR3 is made up of 14 amino acids. With 1 base removed from V and 10 bases from J, the gap between germline ends came to 13 bases. As DNA, the CDR3 is TGTGCCAGCAGTGAAGGCGTCCCACAAACAAAACTGTTTTTT. It yields the protein CASSEGVPQTKLFF. The entire variable domain, with the rest obtained from reference TRBV2 and TRBJ1-4, is as follows: EPEVTQTPSHQVTQMGQEVILRCVPISNHLYFYWYRQILGQKVEFLVSFYNNEISEKSEIFDDQFSVERPDGSNFTLKIRSTKLEDSAMYFCASSEGVPQTKLFFGSGTQLSVL.

J is TRBJ1-2 and V is TRBV29-1; D is undetermined. There are 12 residues in the CDR3. With 0 bases removed from V and 2 bases from J, the gap between germline ends came to 4 bases. Germline lookup yields CDR1 SQVTM and CDR2 ANQGSEA. The DNA of the CDR3 is TGCAGCGTTGAAGAGGGGAACTATGGCTACACCTTC. The encoded protein is CSVEEGNYGYTF.

V and J are TRBV5-4 and TRBJ2-1; the D gene is possibly TRBD2 (5 bases). Trimming removed 5 bases from V and 7 bases from J, with 13 bases in between. Germline loops: CDR1 SGHNT, CDR2 YYREEE (reference sequence). The CDR3 is made up of 13 amino acids. CDR3 amino acids: CASSLTTGNEQFF. The CDR3 region has the DNA TGTGCCAGCAGTTTGACTACGGGGAATGAGCAGTTCTTC.

This sequence joins TRBV3-1 (or the pseudogene TRBV3-2) and TRBJ1-3; no definite D call. CDR3 size: 14 residues. Trimming took 1 base from V and 4 from J, leaving 8 bases between them. CDR1 is LGHDT and CDR2 is YNNKEL in the germline V gene (reference sequence). CDR3 protein: CASSQVEPGNTIYF. The CDR3 DNA reads TGTGCCAGCAGCCAAGTTGAGCCGGGAAACACCATATATTTT.

This clone showed up just a few times. The chain has TRBV7-2 and TRBJ2-1; 10 bases are a match to TRBD2. The CDR3 extends over 15 amino acids. V was clipped by 5 bases and J by 7 bases; unmatched bases: 8. The germline V gene encodes CDR1 SGHTA and CDR2 FQGNSA. CDR3 DNA: TGTGCCAGCAGCATCAGGACTAGCGGATGGAATGAGCAGTTCTTC. It yields the protein CASSIRTSGWNEQFF.

V usage is TRBV7-2 and J usage is TRBJ2-2; D call uncertain. The CDR3 is 16 amino acids. Germline V gives CDR1 SGHTA, CDR2 FQGNSA. With 1 base removed from V and 0 bases from J, the gap between germline ends came to 9 bases. Here the CDR3 DNA reads TGTGCCAGCAGCTTAGTAGGCAGCGCGAACACCGGGGAGCTGTTTTTT. Translated: CASSLVGSANTGELFF.